Sequencing of this T cell receptor beta chain was carried out in a study of control samples from healthy donors and cancer patients. The CDR3 totals 14 residues. Germline V gene lookup returns CDR1 SGHDT and CDR2 YYEEEE. Trimming took 3 bases from V and 10 from J, leaving 17 bases between them. The method was immunoSEQ multiplex PCR; TCRdb's version includes in-frame clones alone and lacks a portion of them. The data show about 120,000 clones, over 90% seen once. Sequenced input: blood. The V gene is TRBV5-6, the J gene TRBJ2-1; weak D call: TRBD2 (5 bases). The origin of this receptor is a man aged 30 to 39 in good health. CDR3 DNA: TGTGCCAGCAGCTCGGGTCGGGTTCGAGGGGAGCAGTTCTTC. Protein: CASSSGRVRGEQFF.